Listed here are 7 T cell receptor beta chains from one sample, sequenced in a study of cytomegalovirus exposure and HLA in healthy donors listed by TCRdb under 2017. Receptor libraries were prepared by the immunoSEQ multiplex PCR assay. The multiplex PCR relied on a mix of 60 forward primers for TCR Vbeta segments and 13 reverse primers for TCR Jbeta segments. TCRdb re-hosts the immuneACCESS table, in-frame sequences only. Its copies lack some clones; in the studies checked, an unresolved V gene accounts for under half of them, and the cause for the rest is not known. Across this sample there are roughly 150,000 clones, with approximately 63% seen only once. Roughly 1.9% of the sample belongs to the ten largest clones. Material for sequencing was PBMCs. Receptors were obtained from an older woman in good health and CMV-seropositive.

The genes are TRBV7-8 and TRBJ2-2; 9 positions match TRBD2. Germline assignment: CDR1 SGHVS and CDR2 FQNEAQ. CDR3 length: 15 residues. The V segment lost 2 bases and the J segment 5 bases; nucleotides outside the gene matches: 3. The DNA of the CDR3 is TGTGCCAGCAGCTTACGTAGCGGGGGAACCGGGGAGCTGTTTTTT. Its protein is CASSLRSGGTGELFF.

This clone was counted once. The chain carries TRBV6-5 and TRBJ2-7; 10 nucleotides line up with TRBD2. Germline V lookup: CDR1 MNHEY, CDR2 SVGAGI. Trimming took 6 bases from V and 2 from J; bases not matched to a gene: 4. The CDR3 loop spans 14 amino acids. As DNA, the CDR3 is TGTGCCAGCAGACAACTAGCGGGACCCTACGAGCAGTACTTC. Translating it yields CASRQLAGPYEQYF.

This clone was detected only once. The chain joins TRBV28 to TRBJ2-7; TRBD1 matches 7 bases. The CDR3 extends over 13 amino acids. The germline gives CDR1 MDHEN, CDR2 SYDVKM. After removal of 6 bases from V and 2 bases from J, the junction contained 4 bases not matched to a gene. This chain's CDR3 is CASRIGQAYEQYF. CDR3 DNA: TGTGCCAGCAGAATAGGACAGGCCTACGAGCAGTACTTC.

This clone occurred a few times. V usage is TRBV25-1 and J usage is TRBJ2-7; 9 bases align to TRBD2. J gave up 7 bases and V 7 bases, and 14 bases lay outside the gene matches. The CDR3 spans 15 residues. The V gene's germline CDR1 is MGHDK and CDR2 SYGVNS. In nucleotides, the CDR3 is TGTGCCAGCAATAGCCTAGCGGGGCCGACGTGGGAGCAGTACTTC. Translating gives CASNSLAGPTWEQYF.

The rearrangement joins TRBV6-1 to TRBJ2-3, with D possibly being TRBD1 (6 bases). The germline V gene encodes CDR1 MNHNS and CDR2 SASEGT. This CDR3 contains 18 residues. Trimming stripped 4 bases from V and 3 bases from J, with 23 bases between. CDR3 in DNA: TGTGCCAGCAGTGTGAGTAGTTTCAGGGGAAGTGGTACAGATACGCAGTATTTT. Its translation: CASSVSSFRGSGTDTQYF.

This clone appeared once. One junction end disagrees with the germline gene, perhaps due to a read error. The J gene is TRBJ2-2, the V gene TRBV7-7; D uncertain. Germline CDR1 and CDR2: SSHAT and FNYEAQ (reference sequence). This CDR3 region has 12 residues. The CDR3 sequence is CASSLGAGELFF. CDR3 DNA sequence: TGTGCTAGCAGCTTAGGCGCCGGGGAGCTGTTTTTT.

The DNA of the CDR3 is TGTGCCTCGACCGGGTCGGGTTACGAGCAGTACTTC. It yields the protein CASTGSGYEQYF. The chain links TRBV30 to TRBJ2-7; D remains ambiguous. V was pared by 7 bases and J by 4 bases, with 14 bases between. Germline V gene data show CDR1 as GTSNPN and CDR2 as SVGIG (reference sequence). The CDR3 spans 12 residues.